Listed below are T cell receptor beta chains from one sample, sequenced in a study of T-cell memory formation after mild COVID-19. TCRdb called the 5' RACE reads again in MiXCR, with one record for every CDR3 protein. The sample contains 180,000 or so distinct CDR3 sequences, 16% of which appear only once. Sequencing was carried out using PBMCs or a T cell subset sorted from them (not recorded which). Receptors were obtained from an adult woman who had mild COVID-19 (a few samples of this study predate the infection). Cell type and time point are not known. Each CDR3 is given with its conserved first and last residue. The order of the fields is V gene, D gene, clone size, J gene, CDR3 protein, CDR3 DNA. D genes are given only for firm matches. For some rows the clone size is stated as once, few or many, or as a class when expanded; others skip it.

>TRBV6-5|.|.|TRBJ1-3
CASSYEGLSGNTIYF
TGTGCCAGCAGTTACGAGGGTCTCTCTGGAAACACCATATATTTT
>TRBV18|TRBD2|few|TRBJ2-7
CASSRTRGVDEQYF
TGTGCCAGCTCCCGGACTAGAGGCGTGGACGAGCAGTACTTC
>TRBV6-5|.|.|TRBJ2-6
CASSSPRSGANVLTF
TGTGCCAGCTCTTCTCCGCGCTCTGGGGCCAACGTCCTGACTTTC
>TRBV11-3|.|.|TRBJ2-2
CASSLGGWSDTGELFF
TGTGCCAGCAGCTTAGGGGGCTGGTCGGACACCGGGGAGCTGTTTTTT
>TRBV4-1|.|.|TRBJ2-7
CASSTRGDYYEQYF
TGCGCCAGCAGCACCCGGGGTGATTACTACGAGCAGTACTTC
>TRBV19|.|.|TRBJ2-7
CASSIDQGNSYEQYF
TGTGCCAGTAGTATAGATCAGGGAAACTCCTACGAGCAGTACTTC
>TRBV12-3/TRBV12-4|.|few|TRBJ1-1
CASSFTGRQGTEAFF
TGTGCCAGCAGTTTCACAGGGCGGCAGGGGACTGAAGCTTTCTTT
>TRBV4-2|TRBD2|few|TRBJ2-2
CASSQGGSAGGSLGELFF
TGTGCCAGCAGCCAAGGGGGCTCAGCGGGAGGATCCCTCGGGGAGCTGTTTTTT
>TRBV7-9|.|.|TRBJ1-2
CASSSRAGYYGYTF
TGTGCCAGCAGCTCCAGGGCGGGATACTATGGCTACACCTTC
>TRBV3-1|TRBD2|few|TRBJ2-1
CASSQELAGYNERFF
TGTGCCAGCAGCCAAGAACTAGCGGGATACAATGAGCGGTTCTTC
>TRBV29-1|.|.|TRBJ1-1
CSVGRMNTEAFF
TGCAGCGTTGGGCGGATGAACACTGAAGCTTTCTTT
>TRBV11-1|TRBD2|.|TRBJ2-5
CASSLAAGGKQETQYF
TGTGCCAGCAGCTTAGCGGCGGGGGGGAAGCAAGAGACCCAGTACTTC
>TRBV12-3/TRBV12-4|TRBD1|many|TRBJ2-5
CASSFGQGVFGETQYF
TGTGCCAGCAGTTTTGGCCAGGGGGTGTTTGGAGAGACCCAGTACTTC
>TRBV7-3|TRBD2|few|TRBJ2-5
CASSLTSGGLETQYF
TGTGCCAGCAGCTTGACTAGCGGGGGGCTAGAGACCCAGTACTTC
>TRBV12-3/TRBV12-4|TRBD1|many|TRBJ1-5
CASRAPPGTGISNQPQHF
TGTGCCAGCAGAGCACCACCCGGGACAGGGATTAGCAATCAGCCCCAGCATTTT
>TRBV5-6|.|.|TRBJ1-2
CASSWKYRVHGYTF
TGTGCCAGCAGCTGGAAATACAGGGTGCATGGCTACACCTTC
>TRBV5-4|.|.|TRBJ2-5
CASSPGQNQETQYF
TGTGCCAGCAGCCCAGGACAAAACCAAGAGACCCAGTACTTC
>TRBV7-9|TRBD2|many|TRBJ2-6
CASSFGAGELGANVLTF
TGTGCCAGCAGCTTCGGGGCGGGAGAACTGGGGGCCAACGTCCTGACTTTC
>TRBV15|.|many|TRBJ1-2
CATSSGVLGGYTF
TGTGCCACCAGCAGTGGGGTGTTGGGGGGCTACACCTTC
>TRBV10-3|.|few|TRBJ2-3
CAISEVRGRDTQYF
TGTGCCATCAGTGAGGTCCGGGGTCGGGATACGCAGTATTTT
>TRBV28|.|.|TRBJ2-7
CASTISGAWEQYF
TGTGCCAGCACCATTAGCGGAGCTTGGGAGCAGTACTTC
>TRBV7-8|.|few|TRBJ1-2
CASSGRISGLHYGYTF
TGTGCCAGCAGCGGGAGGATATCGGGGCTTCACTATGGCTACACCTTC
>TRBV18|.|many|TRBJ1-2
CASSPMAENYGYTF
TGTGCCAGCTCACCTATGGCAGAGAACTATGGCTACACCTTC
>TRBV6-6|TRBD2|few|TRBJ2-4
CASSYQLAGATKNIQYF
TGTGCCAGCAGTTACCAACTAGCGGGAGCAACCAAAAACATTCAGTACTTC
>TRBV9|TRBD2|.|TRBJ2-7
CASSVGLSGSSYEQYF
TGTGCCAGCAGCGTAGGGCTTAGCGGGAGCTCCTACGAGCAGTACTTC
>TRBV7-9|TRBD1|.|TRBJ2-7
CASYRSGQGYEQYF
TGTGCCAGCTACAGGTCGGGACAGGGTTACGAGCAGTACTTC
>TRBV12-3/TRBV12-4|.|few|TRBJ2-2
CASSLASRNTGELFF
TGTGCCAGCAGTTTAGCGAGCCGGAACACCGGGGAGCTGTTTTTT
>TRBV30|.|.|TRBJ1-1
CAWRLGTEAFF
TGTGCCTGGAGGTTGGGTACTGAAGCTTTCTTT
>TRBV30|TRBD1|.|TRBJ1-5
CAWSPRDRGWVQPQHF
TGTGCCTGGAGTCCCCGGGACAGGGGATGGGTTCAGCCCCAGCATTTT
>TRBV7-2|.|few|TRBJ1-1
CASSPRTVHEAFF
TGTGCCAGCAGCCCGCGGACAGTTCACGAAGCTTTCTTT
>TRBV20-1|TRBD2|few|TRBJ2-1
CSCGSDGNEQFF
TGCAGTTGCGGGAGCGACGGCAATGAGCAGTTCTTC
>TRBV10-3|.|few|TRBJ2-3
CAISESHRMSTDTQYF
TGTGCCATCAGTGAGTCACACAGGATGAGCACAGATACGCAGTATTTT
>TRBV24-1|TRBD1|.|TRBJ1-1
CATSDPGDRSAFF
TGTGCCACCAGTGATCCGGGGGACAGGTCAGCTTTCTTT
>TRBV5-1|.|many|TRBJ2-5
CASSLAAIQGETQYF
TGCGCCAGCAGCTTGGCCGCTATCCAGGGAGAGACCCAGTACTTC
>TRBV27|.|.|TRBJ1-1
CASSRPGVGGCFF
TGTGCCAGCAGTCGTCCCGGGGTCGGGGGGTGTTTCTTT
>TRBV5-1|TRBD2|.|TRBJ2-3
CASSLGLAGGHADTQYF
TGCGCCAGCAGCCTGGGACTAGCGGGAGGGCATGCAGATACGCAGTATTTT
>TRBV7-9|TRBD2|.|TRBJ2-7
CASTLQRGPYEQYF
TGTGCCAGCACGCTGCAGCGGGGTCCCTACGAGCAGTACTTC
>TRBV5-1|.|few|TRBJ2-2
CASSTGERLNTGELFF
TGCGCCAGCAGCACGGGCGAGCGGTTGAACACCGGGGAGCTGTTTTTT
>TRBV20-1|.|few|TRBJ1-6
CSARDAGLTLHF
TGCAGTGCTAGAGATGCAGGGTTGACCCTCCACTTT
>TRBV19|.|.|TRBJ2-1
CASSSGRLNEQFF
TGTGCCAGTAGTAGTGGGAGGCTCAATGAGCAGTTCTTC
>TRBV6-2/TRBV6-3|TRBD2|few|TRBJ2-1
CASSYRLSGSEKFF
TGTGCCAGCAGTTACCGATTAAGCGGGAGTGAAAAGTTCTTC
>TRBV4-3|TRBD1|.|TRBJ2-7
CASSQLNDRGTYEQYF
TGCGCCAGCAGCCAACTGAATGACAGGGGGACCTACGAGCAGTACTTC
>TRBV6-5|TRBD1|once|TRBJ1-1
CASTRTRGQNTEAFF
TGTGCCAGCACCCGGACCAGGGGGCAGAACACTGAAGCTTTCTTT
>TRBV7-9|.|few|TRBJ2-1
CASSLKTSNEQFF
TGTGCCAGCAGCTTAAAGACTTCCAATGAGCAGTTCTTC
>TRBV12-3/TRBV12-4|TRBD1|few|TRBJ1-3
CASTEDRAVGNTIYF
TGTGCCAGCACCGAGGACAGGGCCGTAGGAAACACCATATATTTT
>TRBV20-1|TRBD1|.|TRBJ1-1
CSARAGQLAEAFF
TGCAGTGCTAGAGCGGGACAGTTGGCTGAAGCTTTCTTT
>TRBV24-1|.|many|TRBJ2-7
CATSDTRNGGYEQYF
TGTGCCACCAGTGATACGCGGAACGGAGGCTACGAGCAGTACTTC
>TRBV3-1|.|.|TRBJ2-5
CASSQVGGKETQYF
TGTGCCAGCAGCCAAGTGGGCGGGAAAGAGACCCAGTACTTC
>TRBV7-3|TRBD1|.|TRBJ1-2
CASSRDRDAGYTF
TGTGCCAGCAGCCGAGACAGGGACGCTGGCTACACCTTC
>TRBV25-1|TRBD1|.|TRBJ1-1
CATSRQGMNTEAFF
TGTGCCACCTCAAGACAGGGGATGAACACTGAAGCTTTCTTT
>TRBV4-2|.|.|TRBJ2-3
CASSQDLGRSTDTQYF
TGTGCCAGCAGCCAAGACTTGGGGCGGAGCACAGATACGCAGTATTTT